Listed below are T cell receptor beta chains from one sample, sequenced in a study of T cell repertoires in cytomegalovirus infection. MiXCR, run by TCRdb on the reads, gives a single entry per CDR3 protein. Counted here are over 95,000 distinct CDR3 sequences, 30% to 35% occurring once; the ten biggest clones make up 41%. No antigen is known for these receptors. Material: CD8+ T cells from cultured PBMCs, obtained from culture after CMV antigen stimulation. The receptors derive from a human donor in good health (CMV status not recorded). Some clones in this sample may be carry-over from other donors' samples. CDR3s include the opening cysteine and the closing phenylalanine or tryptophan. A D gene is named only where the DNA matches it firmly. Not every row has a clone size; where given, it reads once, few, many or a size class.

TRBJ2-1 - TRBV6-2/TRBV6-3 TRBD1 CASSPGTGLYEQFF TGTGCCAGCAGTCCAGGGACAGGATTGTATGAGCAGTTCTTC
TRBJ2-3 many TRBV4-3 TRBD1 CASSQDRRQGSTDTQYF TGCGCCAGCAGCCAAGATCGAAGACAGGGCAGCACAGATACGCAGTATTTT
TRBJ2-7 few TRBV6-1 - CASSPRLGRHEQYF TGTGCCAGCAGCCCGAGACTGGGGAGGCACGAGCAGTACTTC
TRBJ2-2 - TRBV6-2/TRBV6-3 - CASSSRRDGLNTGELFF TGTGCCAGCAGTTCTCGACGGGACGGACTGAACACCGGGGAGCTGTTTTTT
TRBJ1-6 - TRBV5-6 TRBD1 CASSSSPGTGDDSPLHF TGTGCCAGCAGCTCAAGCCCGGGGACAGGGGATGATTCACCCCTCCACTTT
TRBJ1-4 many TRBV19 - CASSGQSREKLFF TGTGCCAGTAGTGGACAGTCCCGTGAAAAACTGTTTTTT
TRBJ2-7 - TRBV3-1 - CASSQDPTYEQYF TGTGCCAGCAGCCAAGATCCGACCTACGAGCAGTACTTC
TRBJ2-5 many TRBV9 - CASSPQAGALDTQYF TGTGCCAGCAGCCCCCAGGCGGGGGCCCTAGATACCCAGTACTTC
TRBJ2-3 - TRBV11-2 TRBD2 CASSILAGGPIDTQYF TGTGCCAGCAGCATACTAGCGGGGGGGCCCATAGATACGCAGTATTTT
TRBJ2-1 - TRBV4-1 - CASSQAPPRQHNEQFF TGCGCCAGCAGCCAAGCACCCCCCAGGCAGCACAATGAGCAGTTCTTC
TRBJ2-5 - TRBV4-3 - CASSQEPSQGLETQYF TGCGCCAGCAGCCAGGAGCCTTCTCAGGGGCTGGAGACCCAGTACTTC
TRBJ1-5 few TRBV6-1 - CASSKLYSNQPQHF TGTGCCAGCAGCAAACTTTATAGCAATCAGCCCCAGCATTTT
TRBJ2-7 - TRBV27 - CASSSNRESYEQYF TGTGCCAGCAGTTCGAACAGGGAGTCCTACGAGCAGTACTTC
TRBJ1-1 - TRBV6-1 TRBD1 CASSKGTANTEAFF TGTGCCAGCAGTAAAGGGACAGCGAACACTGAAGCTTTCTTT
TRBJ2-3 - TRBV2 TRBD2 CASSEAGLVKDTQYF TGTGCCAGCAGTGAAGCGGGACTAGTAAAAGATACGCAGTATTTT
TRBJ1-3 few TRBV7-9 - CASSLTENTIYF TGTGCCAGCAGCCTGACGGAAAACACCATATATTTT
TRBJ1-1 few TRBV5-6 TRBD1 CASSFGTGATEAFF TGTGCCAGCAGCTTCGGGACAGGGGCTACTGAAGCTTTCTTT
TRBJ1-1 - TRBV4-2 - CASSQEGSNMNTEAFF TGTGCCAGCAGCCAAGAGGGGTCAAACATGAACACTGAAGCTTTCTTT
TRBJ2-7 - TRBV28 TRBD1 CASSLSRGTGVYEQYF TGTGCCAGCAGCCTCAGCCGCGGGACAGGGGTCTACGAGCAGTACTTC
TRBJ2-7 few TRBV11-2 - CASSSRPRVGTYEQYF TGTGCCAGCAGCTCCCGGCCCCGGGTGGGGACCTACGAGCAGTACTTC
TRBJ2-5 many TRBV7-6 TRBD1 CASSRSTGVETQYF TGTGCCAGCAGCCGGAGTACAGGGGTGGAGACCCAGTACTTC
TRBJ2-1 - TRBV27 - CASSLYQGGNSYNEQFF TGTGCCAGCAGTCTATACCAAGGGGGAAACTCCTACAATGAGCAGTTCTTC
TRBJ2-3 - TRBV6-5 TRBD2 CASSRRTALAEDTQYF TGTGCCAGCAGTCGACGTACGGCCCTAGCGGAGGATACGCAGTATTTT
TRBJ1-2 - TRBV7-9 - CASSLAQGLYGYTF TGTGCCAGCAGCCTCGCCCAGGGGCTCTATGGCTACACCTTC
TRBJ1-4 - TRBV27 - CASSVGGWDANEKLFF TGTGCCAGCAGCGTGGGAGGGTGGGACGCAAATGAAAAACTGTTTTTT
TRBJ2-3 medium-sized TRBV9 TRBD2 CASSVAMASGTTDTQYF TGTGCCAGCAGCGTAGCGATGGCTAGCGGGACGACGGATACGCAGTATTTT
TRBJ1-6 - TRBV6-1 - CASSDSGGDNPPLHF TGTGCCAGCAGTGATTCCGGGGGGGATAATCCACCCCTCCACTTT
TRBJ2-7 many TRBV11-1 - CASSIRREQYF TGTGCCAGCAGCATACGCCGGGAGCAGTACTTC
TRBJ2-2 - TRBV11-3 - CASSSRDMNTGELFF TGTGCCAGCAGCTCGCGGGACATGAACACCGGGGAGCTGTTTTTT
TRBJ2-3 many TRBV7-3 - CASSLSLSTDTQYF TGTGCCAGCAGCTTAAGTCTGTCCACAGATACGCAGTATTTT
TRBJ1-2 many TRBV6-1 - CASSRTEGSNYGYTF TGTGCCAGCAGCAGAACAGAGGGTTCCAACTATGGCTACACCTTC
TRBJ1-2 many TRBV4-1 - CASSGGLSYGYTF TGCGCCAGCAGCGGGGGCTTGTCCTATGGCTACACCTTC
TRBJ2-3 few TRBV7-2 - CASLTRGAGDTQYF TGTGCCAGCCTCACGAGGGGGGCGGGAGATACGCAGTATTTT
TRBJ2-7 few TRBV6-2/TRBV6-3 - CASSRDSQRREQYF TGTGCCAGCAGTCGGGACTCCCAGCGACGCGAGCAGTACTTC
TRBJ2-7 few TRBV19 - CASSITAGITYEQYF TGTGCCAGTAGTATAACGGCAGGGATCACCTACGAGCAGTACTTC
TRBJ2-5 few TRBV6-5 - CASSYSVTGQETQYF TGTGCCAGCAGTTACTCGGTTACAGGGCAAGAGACCCAGTACTTC
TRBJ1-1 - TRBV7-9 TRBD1 CASSLEDRGLPEAFF TGTGCCAGCAGCTTAGAGGACAGGGGGCTACCTGAAGCTTTCTTT
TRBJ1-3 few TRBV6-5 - CASSFSGTFGNTIYF TGTGCCAGCAGTTTCTCCGGGACTTTTGGAAACACCATATATTTT
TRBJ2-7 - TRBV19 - CASSIAGTYEQYF TGTGCCAGTAGTATAGCCGGGACCTACGAGCAGTACTTC
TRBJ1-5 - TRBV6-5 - CASSYSAGGEQPQHF TGTGCCAGCAGTTACTCAGCCGGGGGCGAACAGCCCCAGCATTTT
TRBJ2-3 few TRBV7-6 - CASSFRQGLSTQYF TGTGCCAGCAGCTTTCGGCAGGGGTTAAGTACGCAGTATTTT
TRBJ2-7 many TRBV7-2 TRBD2 CASSLMAGETYEQYF TGTGCCAGCAGCTTAATGGCGGGGGAAACCTACGAGCAGTACTTC
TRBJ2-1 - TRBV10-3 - CAIRGQNNEQFF TGTGCCATCAGGGGCCAAAACAATGAGCAGTTCTTC
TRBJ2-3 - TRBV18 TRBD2 CASSPQTSGVADTQYF TGTGCCAGCTCACCACAAACTAGCGGGGTTGCAGATACGCAGTATTTT
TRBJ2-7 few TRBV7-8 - CASSDGDASYEQYF TGTGCCAGCAGCGATGGGGACGCCTCCTACGAGCAGTACTTC
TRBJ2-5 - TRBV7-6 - CASSLAETGAVRFQETQYF TGTGCCAGCAGCTTAGCCGAGACAGGAGCCGTTCGATTCCAAGAGACCCAGTACTTC
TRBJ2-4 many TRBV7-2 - CASSLFEGSVQYF TGTGCCAGCAGCTTATTCGAGGGCAGCGTTCAGTACTTC
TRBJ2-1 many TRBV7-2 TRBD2 CASSFLWIAGDTYNEQFF TGTGCCAGCAGCTTTCTCTGGATAGCGGGGGATACGTACAATGAGCAGTTCTTC
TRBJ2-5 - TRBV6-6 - CASSINNQETQYF TGTGCCAGCAGTATTAATAACCAAGAGACCCAGTACTTC
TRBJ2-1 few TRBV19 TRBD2 CASDDTGGGDEQFF TGTGCCAGTGATGATACGGGGGGTGGCGATGAGCAGTTCTTC
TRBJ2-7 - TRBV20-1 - CSAAGAGPNYEQYF TGCAGTGCTGCGGGGGCCGGGCCTAACTACGAGCAGTACTTC
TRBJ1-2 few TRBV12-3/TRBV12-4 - CASSVTGQVPYSGYGYTF TGTGCCAGCAGTGTTACCGGGCAGGTCCCTTACTCTGGCTATGGCTACACCTTC
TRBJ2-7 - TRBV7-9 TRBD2 CASSGPSGGVGYEQYF TGTGCCAGCAGCGGTCCGTCGGGGGGGGTGGGATACGAGCAGTACTTC
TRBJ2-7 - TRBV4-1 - CASSQLSDSSYEQYF TGCGCCAGCAGCCAGCTAAGCGACAGCTCCTACGAGCAGTACTTC
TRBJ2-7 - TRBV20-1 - CSANRGGYEQYF TGCAGTGCTAACAGAGGGGGCTACGAGCAGTACTTC
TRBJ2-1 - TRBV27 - CASSFWQNEQFF TGTGCCAGCAGTTTTTGGCAGAATGAGCAGTTCTTC
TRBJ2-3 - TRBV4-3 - CASSQPGADTQYF TGCGCCAGCAGCCAACCAGGGGCGGATACGCAGTATTTT
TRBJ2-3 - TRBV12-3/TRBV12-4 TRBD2 CASSFGGADTQYF TGTGCCAGCAGTTTTGGGGGGGCAGATACGCAGTATTTT
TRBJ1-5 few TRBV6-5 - CASRDRPNQPQHF TGTGCCAGCAGAGACCGTCCCAATCAGCCCCAGCATTTT